This TCR beta chain was retrieved from a study of untreated major depressive disorder. Study-level results: TRBV05-01 (Vbeta 5.1) usage was higher in CD4+ T cells of depressed patients than controls.

Sequencing was performed with immunoSEQ multiplex PCR; in TCRdb, only in-frame clones are kept and a portion is missing. The sample lists about 18,000 clones; under 90% were seen once. Thawed PBMCs underwent magnetic negative selection for CD4+ T cells. Of note for this clone: Its antigen is not known.

The V end was cut by 0 bases, the J end by 9 bases, with 3 bases between. This CDR3 spans 12 amino acids. Germline lookup yields CDR1 LNHNV and CDR2 YYDKDF (reference sequence). The rearrangement joins TRBV15 to TRBJ1-6, with no clear D. Sequencing was done on a sample of CD4+ T cells from PBMCs. The TCR comes from a woman aged 30 to 39 in good health. The CDR3 DNA reads as TGTGCCACCAGCAGAGATATTTCACCCCTCCACTTT. This codes for CATSRDISPLHF.